This T cell receptor (beta chain) was recorded in a study of blood T cell repertoires in COVID-19. Study-level information: Spain, Italy and the United States supplied samples that represented acute and convalescent COVID-19.

The data were produced by immunoSEQ multiplex PCR, yet TCRdb's version contains in-frame clones alone and is incomplete. The sample lists about 87,000 clones, about 82% occurring once. Germline V gene lookup returns CDR1 SGHTA and CDR2 FQGNSA. Trimming removed 6 bases at V and 5 bases at J, with 19 bases between. There are 15 residues in the CDR3. J is TRBJ1-1 and V is TRBV7-2, with D possibly matching TRBD1 (6 bases). This clonotype was sampled from a human donor in a cohort sampled during active COVID-19. The sequencing sample was made of peripheral blood. In DNA, the CDR3 is TGTGCCAGCAGACAAATGGGGGCGCTGACGACTGAAGCTTTCTTT. Its translation is CASRQMGALTTEAFF.